This T cell receptor (beta chain) is drawn from a study of T cell responses to AZD1222 COVID-19 vaccine. Study-wide points: Epitopes outside B.1.351 and B.1.1.7 mutated regions reportedly drew nearly half of spike TCRs. Elevations in Spike-specific TCR breadth and depth followed administration of two AZD1222 doses.

Sequenced by immunoSEQ multiplex PCR; TCRdb stores in-frame clones only, minus some. The table shows approximately 170,000 clones, with approximately 89% occurring only once. Germline CDR1 reads LGHDT; CDR2 reads YNNKEL (reference sequence). V lost 1 base, J lost 0 bases, and 4 bases stayed unmatched. The CDR3 has 16 residues. With regard to this clone: Its antigen remains unknown.

The chain has TRBV3-1 (or the pseudogene TRBV3-2) and TRBJ2-3; 7 bases align to TRBD2. The receptor was derived from an adult in good health. The specimen was peripheral blood, collected on day 0 of AZD1222 vaccination. The CDR3 DNA reads as TGTGCCAGCAGCCAAGCTTCTAGCGGTAGCACAGATACGCAGTATTTT. As protein: CASSQASSGSTDTQYF.